The clone carrying this T cell receptor beta chain was counted a single time. The sample comes from a study of blood T cell repertoires in COVID-19. This CDR3 contains 15 residues. Per the germline V gene, CDR1 is SGHVS and CDR2 is FNYEAQ. The V and J ends lost 5 bases and 6 bases, in that order; junction bases with no gene match: 7. Authors' data handling: The assay estimated nucleated cells by amplifying reference gene primers. The data were produced by immunoSEQ multiplex PCR, yet TCRdb's version contains in-frame clones alone and is incomplete. V and J calls and clone size are given by that table; D and trimming were obtained from the DNA. In the table there are 180,000 or so clones, roughly 85% of which are singletons.

The chain links TRBV7-6 to TRBJ2-2; 9 bases match TRBD1. The receptor's source is a woman aged 55-69 years with acute or convalescent COVID-19. Sequencing was done on a sample of peripheral blood. CDR3 nucleotide sequence: TGTGCCAGCAGCCGGGGACAGGGCAACGCCGGGGAGCTGTTTTTT. Translation gives CASSRGQGNAGELFF. Filled out from reference TRBV7-6 and TRBJ2-2, the complete variable domain reads GAGVSQSPRYKVTKRGQDVALRCDPISGHVSLYWYRQALGQGPEFLTYFNYEAQQDKSGLPNDRFSAERPEGSISTLTIQRTEQRDSAMYRCASSRGQGNAGELFFGEGSRLTVL.